Shown below are 18 T cell receptor beta chains from a single sample sequenced in a study of CXCR3-negative and CXCR3-positive naive CD8 T cells. The libraries of TRB cDNA were prepared using 5' RACE with UMI labels. Following a re-call of the 5' RACE reads, TCRdb has one entry per CDR3 protein and lacks DNA. The listing records 70,000 to 95,000 distinct CDR3 sequences. The sample consisted of naive CXCR3- CD8+ T cells from blood. Subset described: CD45RO-CCR7+CD27+CD95- naive CD8+ T cells lacking CXCR3 (TNR3-). These receptor sequences come from a human donor in good health. Some clones in this sample may be carry-over from other donors' samples.

V is TRBV19 and J is TRBJ2-7. This CDR3 contains 14 residues. Germline V gene sequence: CDR1 LNHDA, CDR2 SQIVND (reference sequence). CDR3 protein: CASSIDGKFYEQYF.

The chain recombines TRBV28 with TRBJ2-7; the D gene TCRdb calls, TRBD2, cannot be checked with no DNA. The CDR3 has 14 amino acids. Germline lookup yields CDR1 MDHEN and CDR2 SYDVKM. CDR3 sequence: CASSLPLAGYEQYF.

This chain uses TRBV4-1 with TRBJ2-7. Per the germline V gene, CDR1 is MGHRA and CDR2 is YSYEKL. CDR3 length: 12 residues. CDR3 loop: CASSQVGLEQYF.

The genes are TRBV20-1 and TRBJ2-7; the TRBD1 assignment by TCRdb is unverifiable without DNA. Germline assignment: CDR1 DFQATT and CDR2 SNEGSKA (reference sequence). The CDR3 runs to 14 residues. The CDR3 sequence is CSAREGRVSYEQYF.

This chain joins TRBV29-1 and TRBJ1-4. The CDR3 is made up of 13 amino acids. Germline V gene data show CDR1 as SQVTM and CDR2 as ANQGSEA. CDR3 amino acids: CSVGVVGGEKLFF.

This chain uses TRBV29-1 with TRBJ2-7; TCRdb's assignment of TRBD1 cannot be checked, as there is no DNA. This CDR3 spans 17 amino acids. CDR1 and CDR2 (germline): SQVTM, ANQGSEA. CDR3 sequence reads: CSVEYPGVKSTSYEQYF.

The chain links TRBV7-9 to TRBJ2-1. CDR1 is SEHNR and CDR2 is FQNEAQ in the germline V gene (reference sequence). This CDR3 has 15 amino acids. The CDR3: CASSLTSVPYNEQFF.

The CDR3: CASGGENTGELFF. V is TRBV9 and J is TRBJ2-2. CDR3 length: 13 residues. Germline V gene lookup returns CDR1 SGDLS and CDR2 YYNGEE.

The V and J genes are TRBV7-9 and TRBJ2-7. Per the germline V gene, CDR1 is SEHNR and CDR2 is FQNEAQ (reference sequence). The CDR3 runs 14 residues. The CDR3 is CASRPQGGSFEQYF. Based on the CDR3 plus reference TRBV7-9 and TRBJ2-7, the full variable domain is DTGVSQNPRHKITKRGQNVTFRCDPISEHNRLYWYRQTLGQGPEFLTYFQNEAQLEKSRLLSDRFSAERPKGSFSTLEIQRTEQGDSAMYLCASRPQGGSFEQYFGPGTRLTVT.

The chain combines TRBV29-1 with TRBJ2-5; TCRdb returns TRBD2, unconfirmable since there is no DNA. Germline-derived CDR1 and CDR2 are SQVTM and ANQGSEA. This CDR3 is 15 amino acids long. The CDR3: CSVEVPLAGEETQYF.

The V and J genes are TRBV12-3 or TRBV12-4 and TRBJ2-3; without DNA, the TCRdb call of TRBD2 cannot be checked. The CDR3 consists of 16 residues. CDR3 loop: CASSWVAGGHTDTQYF.

The V and J genes are TRBV30 and TRBJ1-1. CDR1 and CDR2 from the germline V gene are GTSNPN and SVGIG (reference sequence). CDR3 length: 15 residues. CDR3 protein: CAWSDLGWGNTEAFF.

The V gene is TRBV20-1, the J gene TRBJ2-7; TCRdb's D call of TRBD2 is untestable without DNA. Germline V gene sequence: CDR1 DFQATT, CDR2 SNEGSKA (reference sequence). The CDR3 sequence is 13 residues long. This CDR3 reads CSALTSGGYEQYF.

The chain couples TRBV7-6 to TRBJ1-5. CDR3 length: 12 amino acids. The V gene's germline CDR1 is SGHVS and CDR2 FNYEAQ. The CDR3 protein is CASSLAGQPQHF.

This chain uses TRBV4-3 with TRBJ1-1. Germline CDR1 is LGHNA and CDR2 is YSLEER. This CDR3 comprises 14 residues. CDR3 protein: CASSQVDTYTEAFF.

V gene TRBV9 combines with J gene TRBJ2-7; with no DNA, the TCRdb D assignment of TRBD2 cannot be verified. Per germline, CDR1 SGDLS and CDR2 YYNGEE. This CDR3 is built from 14 residues. This CDR3 reads CASSVDSGGYEQYF.

According to its frequency, this clonotype is medium-sized. This sequence joins TRBV10-1 and TRBJ1-1. This CDR3 is 14 amino acids long. Germline assignment: CDR1 WNHNN and CDR2 SYGVQD (reference sequence). CDR3 sequence: CASSDRTPNTEAFF.

The chain couples TRBV5-6 to TRBJ2-2; TCRdb names TRBD1, which stays unverified in the absence of DNA. Germline V lookup: CDR1 SGHDT, CDR2 YYEEEE. The CDR3 totals 16 residues. CDR3 sequence: CASSFGIQGGTGELFF.